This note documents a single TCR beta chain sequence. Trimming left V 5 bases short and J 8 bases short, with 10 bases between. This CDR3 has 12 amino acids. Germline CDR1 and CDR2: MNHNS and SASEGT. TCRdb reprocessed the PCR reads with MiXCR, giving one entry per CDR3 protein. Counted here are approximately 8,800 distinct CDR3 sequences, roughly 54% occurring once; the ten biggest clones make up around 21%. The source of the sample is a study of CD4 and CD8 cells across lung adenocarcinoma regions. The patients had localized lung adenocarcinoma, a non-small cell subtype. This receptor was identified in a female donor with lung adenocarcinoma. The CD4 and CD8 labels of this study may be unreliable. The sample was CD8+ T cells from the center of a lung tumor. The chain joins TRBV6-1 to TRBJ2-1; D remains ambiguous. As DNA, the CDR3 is TGTGCCAGCAGTCCCAATAGGGATGAGCAGTTCTTC. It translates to CASSPNRDEQFF.